The next 7 T cell receptor beta chains were all read from a single sample in a study of cytomegalovirus exposure and HLA in healthy donors. The assay was immunoSEQ multiplex PCR, and TCRdb's table has in-frame clones only and misses some. Among about 220,000 clones listed, 80% to 90% were seen once. The sample consisted of PBMCs. The receptors originated from a young man in good health and CMV-seronegative.

This chain connects TRBV4-1 to TRBJ2-1; TRBD2 aligns across 10 bases. V shed 1 base and J 10 bases; nucleotides not matched to a gene: 16. Germline CDR1 MGHRA, CDR2 YSYEKL. CDR3 length: 18 amino acids. Here the CDR3 reads CASSQGSRSSGRVGEQFF. The CDR3 DNA reads as TGCGCCAGCAGCCAAGGATCTCGGTCTAGCGGGAGAGTGGGAGAGCAGTTCTTC.

This chain uses TRBV5-4 with TRBJ2-1, with 7 bases identical to TRBD2. The CDR3 covers 16 residues. V was pared by 1 base and J by 5 bases, with 9 bases of the junction left unmatched. The germline CDR1 and CDR2 sequences are SGHNT and YYREEE (reference sequence). In DNA form, the CDR3 reads TGTGCCAGCAGCTTGAAGGGGAGGGAATACGACAATGAGCAGTTCTTC. Protein product: CASSLKGREYDNEQFF.

The V gene is TRBV27, the J gene TRBJ2-1, with 9 bases matching TRBD2. The trim removed 8 bases at V and 9 bases at J, leaving 5 bases unmatched. Germline V gene lookup returns CDR1 MNHEY and CDR2 SMNVEV (reference sequence). This CDR3 region has 12 residues. The CDR3 bases are TGTGCCAGCGAGGGTAGCGGGAGTGAGCAGTTCTTC. Residues: CASEGSGSEQFF.

V gene TRBV5-4 combines with J gene TRBJ1-2; D perhaps matches TRBD1 (5 bases). V was clipped by 2 bases and J by 4 bases, with 12 bases between them. The CDR3 loop spans 14 amino acids. Germline CDR1 and CDR2: SGHNT and YYREEE (reference sequence). The CDR3 coding sequence is TGTGCCAGCAGCTTCGACAGAGGATTCTATGGCTACACCTTC. This sequence encodes CASSFDRGFYGYTF.

This chain connects TRBV27 to TRBJ2-2, with 11 bases aligning to TRBD2. The germline V gene encodes CDR1 MNHEY and CDR2 SMNVEV (reference sequence). This CDR3 contains 20 residues. Trimming removed 5 bases from V and 1 base from J; junction bases left unmatched: 15. DNA for the CDR3: TGTGCCAGCAGTCGGTTAGGGCTGGGACTAGCGGAAGAGAACACCGGGGAGCTGTTTTTT. Amino acids: CASSRLGLGLAEENTGELFF.

The V call is TRBV18, the J call TRBJ2-7, with D perhaps TRBD1 (6 bases). CDR3 size: 13 residues. V lost 3 bases to trimming and J lost 3 bases, with 9 bases between them. Germline CDR1 reads KGHSH; CDR2 reads LQKENI. The CDR3 reads CASSPADSYEQYF. As DNA, the CDR3 is TGTGCCAGCTCACCGGCGGACAGCTACGAGCAGTACTTC.

The V call is TRBV4-1, the J call TRBJ1-1; D is perhaps TRBD1 (6 bases). V was clipped by 3 bases and J by 8 bases, with 19 bases between them. Germline V gives CDR1 MGHRA, CDR2 YSYEKL. The CDR3 totals 15 residues. For the CDR3, the DNA is TGCGCCAGCAGCCAGCATGCAGGGGCGCAAGGCGAAGCTTTCTTT. Translating it yields CASSQHAGAQGEAFF.